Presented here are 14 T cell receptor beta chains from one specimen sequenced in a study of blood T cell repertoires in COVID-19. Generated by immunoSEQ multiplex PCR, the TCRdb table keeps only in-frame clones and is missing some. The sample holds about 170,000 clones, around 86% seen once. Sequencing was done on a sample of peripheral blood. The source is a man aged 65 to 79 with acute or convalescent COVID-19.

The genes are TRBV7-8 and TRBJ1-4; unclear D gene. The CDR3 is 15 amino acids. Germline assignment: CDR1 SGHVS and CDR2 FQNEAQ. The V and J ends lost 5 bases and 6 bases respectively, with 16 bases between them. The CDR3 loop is CASSRGRGLDEKLFF. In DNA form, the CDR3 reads TGTGCCAGCAGCCGAGGGAGAGGGCTGGATGAAAAACTGTTTTTT.

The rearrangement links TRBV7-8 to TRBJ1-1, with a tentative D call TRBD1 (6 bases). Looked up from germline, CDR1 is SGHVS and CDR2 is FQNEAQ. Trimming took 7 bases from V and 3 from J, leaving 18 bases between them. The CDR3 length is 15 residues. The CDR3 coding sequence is TGTGCCAGCATTTCAGGGGCCTTTTTGGACACTGAAGCTTTCTTT. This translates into CASISGAFLDTEAFF.

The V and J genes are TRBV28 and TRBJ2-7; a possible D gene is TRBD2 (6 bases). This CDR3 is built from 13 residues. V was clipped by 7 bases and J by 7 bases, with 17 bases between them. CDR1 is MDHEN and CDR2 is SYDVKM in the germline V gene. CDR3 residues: CASNLGGMGEQYF. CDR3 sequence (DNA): TGTGCCAGCAATCTCGGAGGGATGGGGGAGCAGTACTTC.

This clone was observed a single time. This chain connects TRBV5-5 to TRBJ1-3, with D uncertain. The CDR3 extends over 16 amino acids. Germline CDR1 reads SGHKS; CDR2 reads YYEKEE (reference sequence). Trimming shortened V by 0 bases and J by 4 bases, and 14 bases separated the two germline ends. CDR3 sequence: CASSLGTLLMGNTIYF. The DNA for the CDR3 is TGTGCCAGCAGCTTGGGCACTCTCCTCATGGGAAACACCATATATTTT.

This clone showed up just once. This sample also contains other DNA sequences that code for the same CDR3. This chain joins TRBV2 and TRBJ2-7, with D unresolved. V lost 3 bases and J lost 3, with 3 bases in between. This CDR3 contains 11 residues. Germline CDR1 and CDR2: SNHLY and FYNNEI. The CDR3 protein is CASSDYYEQYF. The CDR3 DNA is TGTGCCAGCAGTGATTACTACGAGCAGTACTTC.

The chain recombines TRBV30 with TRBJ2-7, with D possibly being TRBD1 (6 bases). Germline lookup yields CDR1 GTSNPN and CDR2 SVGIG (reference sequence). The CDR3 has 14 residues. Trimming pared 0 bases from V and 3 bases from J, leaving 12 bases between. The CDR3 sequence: CAWSVRRDIYEQYF. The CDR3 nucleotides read TGTGCCTGGAGTGTACGTCGGGACATCTACGAGCAGTACTTC. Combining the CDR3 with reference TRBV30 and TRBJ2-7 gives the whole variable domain SQTIHQWPATLVQPVGSPLSLECTVEGTSNPNLYWYRQAAGRGLQLLFYSVGIGQISSEVPQNLSASRPQDRQFILSSKKLLLSDSGFYLCAWSVRRDIYEQYFGPGTRLTVT.

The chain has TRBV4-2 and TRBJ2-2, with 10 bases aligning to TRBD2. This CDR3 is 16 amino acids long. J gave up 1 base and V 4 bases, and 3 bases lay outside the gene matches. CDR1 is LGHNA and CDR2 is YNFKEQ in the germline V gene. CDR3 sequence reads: CASSPVAGGNTGELFF. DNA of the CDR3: TGTGCCAGCAGCCCCGTAGCGGGAGGGAACACCGGGGAGCTGTTTTTT.

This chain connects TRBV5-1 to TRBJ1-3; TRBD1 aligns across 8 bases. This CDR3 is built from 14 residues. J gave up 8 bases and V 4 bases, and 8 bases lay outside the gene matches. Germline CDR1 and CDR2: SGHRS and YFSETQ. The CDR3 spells CASSIDRGEDTIYF. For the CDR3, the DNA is TGCGCCAGCAGCATCGACAGGGGAGAGGACACCATATATTTT.

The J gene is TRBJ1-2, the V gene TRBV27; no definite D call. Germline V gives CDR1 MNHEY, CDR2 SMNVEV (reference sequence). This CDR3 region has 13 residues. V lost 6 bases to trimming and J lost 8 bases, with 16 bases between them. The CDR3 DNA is TGTGCCAGCAGCAAAGACGGAGAACGAGGCTACACCTTC. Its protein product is CASSKDGERGYTF.

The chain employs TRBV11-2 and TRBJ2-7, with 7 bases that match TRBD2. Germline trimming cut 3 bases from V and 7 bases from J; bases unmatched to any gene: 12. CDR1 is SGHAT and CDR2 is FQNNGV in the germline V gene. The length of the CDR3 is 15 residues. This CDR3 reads CASSFLPGSAGEQYF. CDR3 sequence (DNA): TGTGCCAGCAGCTTTTTACCGGGCTCAGCGGGGGAGCAGTACTTC.

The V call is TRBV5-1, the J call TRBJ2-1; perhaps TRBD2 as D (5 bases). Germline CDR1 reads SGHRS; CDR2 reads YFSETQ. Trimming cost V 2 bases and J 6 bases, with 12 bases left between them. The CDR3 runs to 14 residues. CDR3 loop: CASSFTGLFNEQFF. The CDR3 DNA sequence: TGCGCCAGCAGCTTTACCGGACTCTTCAATGAGCAGTTCTTC.

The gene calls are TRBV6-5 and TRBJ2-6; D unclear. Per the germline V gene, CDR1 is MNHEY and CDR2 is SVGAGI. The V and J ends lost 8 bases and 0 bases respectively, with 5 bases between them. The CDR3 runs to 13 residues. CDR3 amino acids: CASSRSGANVLTF. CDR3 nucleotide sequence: TGTGCCAGCTCCCGCTCTGGGGCCAACGTCCTGACTTTC.

The CDR3 sequence is CASSSTGGEQYF. The CDR3 region has the DNA TGTGCCAGCAGCTCGACCGGGGGGGAGCAGTACTTC. The V gene is TRBV11-3, the J gene TRBJ2-7; 7 nucleotides agree with TRBD2. J lost 7 bases, V lost 4 bases, and 4 bases had no gene match. This CDR3 region has 12 residues. CDR1 is SGHNT and CDR2 is YENEEA in the germline V gene.

This CDR3 is CAWAGTYNSPLHF. The CDR3 DNA sequence: TGTGCCTGGGCTGGCACCTATAATTCACCCCTCCACTTT. The chain combines TRBV30 with TRBJ1-6; D not certain. From germline, CDR1 is GTSNPN and CDR2 SVGIG (reference sequence). The V and J ends lost 5 bases and 2 bases respectively, with 7 bases between them. The CDR3 sequence is 13 residues long.